This T cell receptor beta chain is from a study of breast tumors, draining lymph nodes, adjacent tissues. TCRdb used MiXCR to reprocess the multiplex PCR reads, holding one entry per CDR3 protein. The table lists tens of thousands of distinct CDR3 sequences, around 35% of them singletons. In germline, CDR1 is MNHNY, CDR2 SVGAGI (reference sequence). V dropped 2 bases and J dropped 9; count of bases not matched to a gene: 10. This CDR3 has 15 residues. Study-level points and caveats: Compared with lymph nodes, tumors were less diverse; compared with nontumor tissue, more. Tumor T cell lymph node origin was a supported hypothesis, not proven.

In this sample, this clonotype turned up many times. Antigen specificity is unknown. This TCR derives from a female donor with breast cancer. Some clones in this sample may be carry-over from other donors' samples. The J gene is TRBJ2-1, the V gene TRBV6-6, with 7 bases identical to TRBD2. The sequenced sample consisted of breast tumor tissue. CDR3 loop: CASSYPGGRTAEQFF. The CDR3 DNA reads as TGTGCCAGCAGTTACCCCGGCGGGAGAACAGCTGAGCAGTTCTTC.